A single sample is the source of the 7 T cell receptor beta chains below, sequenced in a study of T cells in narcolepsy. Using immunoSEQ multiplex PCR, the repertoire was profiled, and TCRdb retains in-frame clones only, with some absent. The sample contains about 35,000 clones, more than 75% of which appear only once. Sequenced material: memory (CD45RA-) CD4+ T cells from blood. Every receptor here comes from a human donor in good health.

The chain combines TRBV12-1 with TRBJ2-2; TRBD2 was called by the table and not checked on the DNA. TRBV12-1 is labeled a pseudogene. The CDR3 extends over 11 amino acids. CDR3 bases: TGTGCCAGCCCGCCGGCCGGGGGGCTGTTTTTT. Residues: CASPPAGGLFF.

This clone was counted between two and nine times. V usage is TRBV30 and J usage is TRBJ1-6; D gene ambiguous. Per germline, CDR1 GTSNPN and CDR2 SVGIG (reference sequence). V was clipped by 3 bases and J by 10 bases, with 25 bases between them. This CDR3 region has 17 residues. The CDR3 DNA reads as TGTGCCTGGAGCCTCGGGGTTCCACAGAATTTCAACTCACCCCTCCACTTT. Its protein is CAWSLGVPQNFNSPLHF.

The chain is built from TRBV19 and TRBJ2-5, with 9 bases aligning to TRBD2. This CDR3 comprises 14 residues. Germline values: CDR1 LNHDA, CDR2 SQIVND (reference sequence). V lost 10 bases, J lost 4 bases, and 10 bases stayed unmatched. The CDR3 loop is CATTGSGSSETQYF. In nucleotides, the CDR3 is TGTGCCACCACAGGTAGCGGGAGTTCAGAGACCCAGTACTTC.

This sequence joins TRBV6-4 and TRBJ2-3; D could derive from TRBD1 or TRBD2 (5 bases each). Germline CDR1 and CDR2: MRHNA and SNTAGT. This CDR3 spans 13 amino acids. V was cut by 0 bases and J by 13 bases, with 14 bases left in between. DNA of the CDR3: TGTGCCAGCAGTGACTCGAGAGGGACCAAGGAGTATTTT. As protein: CASSDSRGTKEYF.

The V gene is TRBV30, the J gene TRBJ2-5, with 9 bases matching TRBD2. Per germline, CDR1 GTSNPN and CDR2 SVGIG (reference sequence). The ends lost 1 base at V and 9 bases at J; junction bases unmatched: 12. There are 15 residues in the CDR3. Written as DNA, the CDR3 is TGTGCCTGGAGTGCGGGACTAGCCACACCACTTTCCCAGTACTTC. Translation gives CAWSAGLATPLSQYF.

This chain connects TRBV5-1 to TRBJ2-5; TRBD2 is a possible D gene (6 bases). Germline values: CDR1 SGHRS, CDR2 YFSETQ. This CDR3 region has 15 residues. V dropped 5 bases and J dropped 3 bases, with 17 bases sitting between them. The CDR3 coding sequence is TGCGCCAGCAGTCCGGGGCCGGAGGGAGAAGAGACCCAGTACTTC. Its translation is CASSPGPEGEETQYF.

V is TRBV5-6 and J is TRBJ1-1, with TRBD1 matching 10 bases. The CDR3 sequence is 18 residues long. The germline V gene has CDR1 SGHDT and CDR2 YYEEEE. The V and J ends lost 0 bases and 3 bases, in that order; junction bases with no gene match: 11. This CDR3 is CASSLVTGTGALDTEAFF. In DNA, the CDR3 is TGTGCCAGCAGCTTGGTCACCGGGACAGGGGCTTTGGACACTGAAGCTTTCTTT.